This entry lists 22 T cell receptor beta chains sequenced from one sample in a study of Graves' ophthalmopathy and Graves' hyperthyroidism. Beta-chain TCR CDR3 regions were amplified from RNA transcripts. First-round RT-PCR with HTBI primers preceded a second-round multiplex PCR. TCRdb re-analysed the multiplex PCR reads in MiXCR, keeping a single row per CDR3 protein. The sample consists of about 740,000 distinct CDR3 sequences, 35% to 50% of them appearing once. Sequenced input: peripheral blood. Receptors were obtained from an adult man with Graves' ophthalmopathy.

A single count supports this clonotype. One end of the junction is discordant with germline, which a read error may explain. The chain couples TRBV7-9 to TRBJ1-2, with D possibly being TRBD1 (6 bases). Per the germline V gene, CDR1 is SEHNR and CDR2 is FQNEAQ (reference sequence). CDR3 length equals 15 residues. The chain's CDR3 is CASSQDRRGAWGYTF. CDR3 in DNA: TGCGCCAGCAGCCAAGATCGCAGGGGCGCTTGGGGCTACACCTTC.

The gene calls are TRBV19 and TRBJ2-3; the D gene is possibly TRBD1 (5 bases). Germline CDR1 LNHDA, CDR2 SQIVND (reference sequence). Trimming took 4 bases from V and 5 from J, leaving 10 bases between them. This CDR3 has 13 residues. CDR3 loop: CASSNVGVDTQYF. The CDR3 DNA is TGTGCCAGTAGTAACGTAGGGGTAGATACGCAGTATTTT.

In its sample, this clonotype was seen a few times. J is TRBJ1-2 and V is TRBV20-1; possibly TRBD1 for D (5 bases). CDR1 DFQATT and CDR2 SNEGSKA come from the germline V gene (reference sequence). V lost 1 base to trimming and J lost 4 bases, with 10 bases between them. The length of the CDR3 is 13 residues. CDR3 DNA: TGCAGTGCTAGAGTGGGAGGGGCCTATGGCTACACCTTC. As protein: CSARVGGAYGYTF.

V gene TRBV2 combines with J gene TRBJ2-7; D is unclear. CDR3 size: 12 residues. Germline CDR1 SNHLY, CDR2 FYNNEI. Trimming pared 6 bases from V and 3 bases from J, leaving 9 bases between. In nucleotides, the CDR3 is TGTGCCAGCAGCCCGCCGGACTACGAGCAGTACTTC. This sequence encodes CASSPPDYEQYF.

V usage is TRBV20-1 and J usage is TRBJ1-2; no reliable D call. The CDR3 totals 13 residues. Per germline, CDR1 DFQATT and CDR2 SNEGSKA (reference sequence). Trimming shortened V by 5 bases and J by 4 bases, and 14 bases separated the two germline ends. This CDR3 is CSAYRGGIYGYTF. The CDR3 bases are TGCAGTGCTTACCGAGGCGGGATCTATGGCTACACCTTC.

This clonotype was seen ten or more times. This sequence joins TRBV25-1 and TRBJ1-6, with TRBD1 as a possible D gene (5 bases). CDR3 size: 14 residues. Germline lookup yields CDR1 MGHDK and CDR2 SYGVNS. Trimming removed 1 base at V and 9 bases at J, with 10 bases between. This CDR3 reads CASSESGSGSPLHF. CDR3 in DNA: TGTGCCAGCAGTGAATCAGGGTCGGGTTCACCCCTCCACTTT.

V usage is TRBV29-1 and J usage is TRBJ1-2; 10 bases align to TRBD1. CDR1 and CDR2 from the germline V gene are SQVTM and ANQGSEA. This CDR3 is built from 13 residues. V was pared by 7 bases and J by 6 bases, with 8 bases of the junction left unmatched. The CDR3 sequence: CSARDRGSDGYTF. As DNA, the CDR3 is TGCAGCGCAAGGGACAGGGGCAGCGATGGCTACACCTTC.

The chain has TRBV7-9 and TRBJ2-2; 16 nucleotides agree with TRBD2. V shed 6 bases, J shed 4 bases, and the junction held 8 bases outside the gene matches. Germline V gene lookup returns CDR1 SEHNR and CDR2 FQNEAQ (reference sequence). There are 18 residues in the CDR3. CDR3 protein: CASRGTSGGARSTGELFF. The CDR3, as DNA: TGTGCCAGCAGGGGGACTAGCGGGGGGGCCCGGAGCACCGGGGAGCTGTTTTTT.

This clonotype was detected many times. This may be a read error, as it is one base from a much larger clone. This chain joins TRBV25-1 and TRBJ2-7, with D unclear. CDR1 MGHDK and CDR2 SYGVNS come from the germline V gene. CDR3 length equals 13 residues. The CDR3 coding sequence is TGTGCCAGCAGGGGCTGGGATTCCTACGAGCGGTACTTC. Its translation is CASRGWDSYERYF.

About this clonotype itself: This clone may be a read error of a much larger clone one base away. The chain combines TRBV7-2 with TRBJ1-1; weak D call: TRBD1 (5 bases). The CDR3 is 12 amino acids. Trimming stripped 6 bases from V and 10 bases from J, with 15 bases between. The germline gives CDR1 SGHTA, CDR2 FQGNSA. The CDR3 protein is CTSRGDFARAFF. CDR3 coding DNA: TGTACCAGCAGGGGGGACTTCGCGCGAGCTTTCTTT.

The rearrangement links TRBV20-1 to TRBJ2-5; 11 nucleotides match TRBD2. Germline CDR1 DFQATT, CDR2 SNEGSKA (reference sequence). The J segment lost 5 bases and the V segment lost 1 base, leaving 6 bases of the junction unmatched. The CDR3 contains 15 residues. The CDR3 protein is CSARVILAGEETQYF. For the CDR3, the DNA is TGCAGTGCTAGAGTAATACTAGCGGGAGAGGAGACCCAGTACTTC.

This chain connects TRBV6-5 to TRBJ1-1; the match to TRBD1 covers 7 bases. Trimming took 7 bases from V and 3 from J; bases not matched to a gene: 5. Germline CDR1 is MNHEY and CDR2 is SVGAGI. The length of the CDR3 is 13 residues. The CDR3 nucleotides read TGTGCCAGCATCAAGGGGGCCGACACTGAAGCTTTCTTT. This sequence encodes CASIKGADTEAFF.

V gene TRBV29-1 combines with J gene TRBJ2-7, with a possible D match to TRBD1 (6 bases). Germline V gene sequence: CDR1 SQVTM, CDR2 ANQGSEA. The CDR3 sequence is 15 residues long. Trimming removed 6 bases from V and 4 bases from J, with 22 bases in between. The CDR3 is CSVATSRDTAYEQYF. DNA of the CDR3: TGCAGCGTCGCTACGAGCAGGGACACCGCATACGAGCAGTACTTC.

In its sample, this clonotype was seen a few times. The CDR3 sequence is CASSTGRGIYTF. The CDR3 DNA reads TGTGCCAGCAGCACAGGGAGAGGTATCTACACCTTC. The genes are TRBV27 and TRBJ1-2; weak D call: TRBD1 (6 bases). V was trimmed by 6 bases and J by 10 bases, leaving 15 bases between them. CDR3 length: 12 amino acids. Germline V gene sequence: CDR1 MNHEY, CDR2 SMNVEV (reference sequence).

The V gene is TRBV24-1, the J gene TRBJ1-5; TRBD1 agrees at 8 bases. The J segment lost 3 bases and the V segment lost 9 bases, leaving 6 bases of the junction unmatched. This CDR3 comprises 14 residues. Germline CDR1 is KGHDR and CDR2 is SFDVKD. Here the CDR3 DNA reads TGTGCCACCCAGTCGACAGGGGACAATCAGCCCCAGCATTTT. Protein sequence: CATQSTGDNQPQHF.

This clonotype has a handful of counts. J is TRBJ2-6 and V is TRBV7-3, with D possibly matching TRBD2 (5 bases). Trimming shortened V by 5 bases and J by 2 bases, and 13 bases separated the two germline ends. This CDR3 contains 16 residues. The germline V gene has CDR1 SGHTA and CDR2 FQGTGA. The CDR3 DNA reads as TGTGCCAGCAGCCCCCTCGGGGAGCCTGGGGCCAACGTCCTGACTTTC. Encoded protein: CASSPLGEPGANVLTF. The complete variable domain, with remaining parts taken from reference TRBV7-3 and TRBJ2-6, reads GAGVSQTPSNKVTEKGKYVELRCDPISGHTALYWYRQSLGQGPEFLIYFQGTGAADDSGLPNDRFFAVRPEGSVSTLKIQRTERGDSAVYLCASSPLGEPGANVLTFGAGSRLTVL.

V gene TRBV20-1 combines with J gene TRBJ1-6; perhaps TRBD1 as D (5 bases). The germline CDR1 and CDR2 sequences are DFQATT and SNEGSKA (reference sequence). This CDR3 has 14 amino acids. V was pared by 5 bases and J by 8 bases, with 16 bases between. In DNA, the CDR3 is TGCAGTGCTGGAAGACAGATCGCAGATTCACCCCTCCACTTT. Its protein is CSAGRQIADSPLHF.

The CDR3: CATSRGTAVLEQYF. The CDR3 DNA sequence: TGTGCCACCAGCAGAGGGACAGCGGTACTCGAGCAGTACTTC. This sequence joins TRBV15 and TRBJ2-7; possibly TRBD1 for D (6 bases). This CDR3 contains 14 residues. The germline gives CDR1 LNHNV, CDR2 YYDKDF (reference sequence). The V gene lost 1 base and the J gene lost 6 bases, with 13 bases spanning the gap.

At least ten counts were recorded for this clonotype. J is TRBJ1-3 and V is TRBV7-6; D remains ambiguous. The CDR3 is 15 residues long. The germline gives CDR1 SGHVS, CDR2 FNYEAQ. The V end lost 2 bases, the J end lost 0 bases, and 8 bases lay between the germline ends. CDR3 bases: TGTGCCAGCAGCTTAACGGGCGCCTCTGGAAACACCATATATTTT. Translated: CASSLTGASGNTIYF.

This clonotype came up once. V gene TRBV7-9 combines with J gene TRBJ1-4; 7 nucleotides match TRBD1. Trimming took 5 bases from V and 8 from J; bases not matched to a gene: 8. The CDR3 has 14 amino acids. Germline lookup yields CDR1 SEHNR and CDR2 FQNEAQ (reference sequence). In nucleotides, the CDR3 is TGTGCCAGCAGCCGGACGACAGGGAGGGAAAAACTGTTTTTT. Protein sequence: CASSRTTGREKLFF.

V gene TRBV20-1 combines with J gene TRBJ1-2; TRBD1 aligns across 9 bases. The CDR3 runs to 12 residues. Germline V gene lookup returns CDR1 DFQATT and CDR2 SNEGSKA (reference sequence). V shed 4 bases, J shed 4 bases, and the junction held 1 base outside the gene matches. In nucleotides, the CDR3 is TGCAGTGCTAAGGACAGGGGCTATGGCTACACCTTC. Its translation is CSAKDRGYGYTF.

This chain links TRBV5-5 with TRBJ1-3; TRBD1 is a possible D gene (5 bases). This CDR3 comprises 14 residues. Trimming removed 7 bases from V and 2 bases from J, with 13 bases in between. Germline V lookup: CDR1 SGHKS, CDR2 YYEKEE (reference sequence). CDR3 in DNA: TGTGCCAGCGCGCGGGGGGGTACTGGAAACACCATATATTTT. Amino acids: CASARGGTGNTIYF.